This T cell receptor beta chain stems from a study of OX40 agonist ivuxolimab in advanced cancers. Study background: Administration of intravenous ivuxolimab to patients occurred every 2 weeks at 0.01 to 10 mg/kg. Overall study results and limits: At 0.1 to 3.0 mg/kg, CD4+ and CD8+ blood T cells expanded clonally by week 6. The study found that CD8+ T cells averaged more expanded clones than CD4+. Some patients who did not respond also had low normalized T-cell clonal expansion.

This clone was picked up a small number of times. Its matching antigen is unknown. Data came from immunoSEQ multiplex PCR; TCRdb stores just in-frame clones and leaves some out. This repertoire shows roughly 69,000 clones, around 86% found once; its top ten account for roughly 4%. This CDR3 has 15 residues. Germline V CDR1 and CDR2: LGHNA, YNFKEQ. The V end lost 0 bases, the J end lost 6 bases, and 9 bases lay between the germline ends. Sequencing used CD4+ or CD8+ T cells sorted from blood, obtained in a trial of the OX40 agonist ivuxolimab. This receptor was identified in an adult with an advanced solid tumor such as melanoma, head and neck, liver or kidney cancer. The J gene is TRBJ1-6, the V gene TRBV4-2; no clear D. In DNA form, the CDR3 reads TGTGCCAGCAGCCAAGATGGCCAGAGTAATTCACCCCTCCACTTT. Residues: CASSQDGQSNSPLHF.